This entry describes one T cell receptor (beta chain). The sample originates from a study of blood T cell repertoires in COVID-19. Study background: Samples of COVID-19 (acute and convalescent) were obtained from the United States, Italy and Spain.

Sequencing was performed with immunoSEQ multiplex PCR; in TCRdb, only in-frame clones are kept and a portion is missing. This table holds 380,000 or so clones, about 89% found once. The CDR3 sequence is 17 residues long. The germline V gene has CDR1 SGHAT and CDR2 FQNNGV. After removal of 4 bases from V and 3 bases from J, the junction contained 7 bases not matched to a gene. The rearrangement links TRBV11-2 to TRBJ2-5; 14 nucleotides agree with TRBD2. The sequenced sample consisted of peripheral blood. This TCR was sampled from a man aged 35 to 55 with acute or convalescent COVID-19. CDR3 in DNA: TGTGCCAGCAGCTCGTTTGGGACTAGCGGGAGTAAAGAGACCCAGTACTTC. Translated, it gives CASSSFGTSGSKETQYF.